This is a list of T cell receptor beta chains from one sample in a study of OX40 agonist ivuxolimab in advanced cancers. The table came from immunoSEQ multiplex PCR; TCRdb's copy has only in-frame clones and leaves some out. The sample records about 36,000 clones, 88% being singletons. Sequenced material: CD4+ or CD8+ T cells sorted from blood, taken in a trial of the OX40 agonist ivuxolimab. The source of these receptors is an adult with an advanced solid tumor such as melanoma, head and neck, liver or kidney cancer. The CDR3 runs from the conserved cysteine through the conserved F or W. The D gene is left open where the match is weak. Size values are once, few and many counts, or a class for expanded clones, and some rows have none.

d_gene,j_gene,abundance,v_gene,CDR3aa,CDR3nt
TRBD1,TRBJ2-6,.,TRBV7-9,CASRLGQTSGANVLTF,TGTGCCAGCAGGTTGGGACAGACCTCTGGGGCCAACGTCCTGACTTTC
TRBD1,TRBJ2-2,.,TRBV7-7,CASSDWTGGTGELFF,TGTGCTAGCAGCGATTGGACAGGGGGCACCGGGGAGCTGTTTTTT
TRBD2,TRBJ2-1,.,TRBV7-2,CASSSGLAGGPVGNEQFF,TGTGCCAGCAGCTCCGGACTAGCGGGGGGGCCGGTTGGAAATGAGCAGTTCTTC
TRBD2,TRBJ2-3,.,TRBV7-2,CASSLGLAGGTDTQYF,TGTGCCAGCAGCTTAGGACTAGCGGGGGGCACAGATACGCAGTATTTT
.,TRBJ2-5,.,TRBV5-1,CASSRQRAGETQYF,TGCGCCAGCAGCCGCCAGAGGGCGGGAGAGACCCAGTACTTC
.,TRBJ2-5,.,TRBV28,CASISSPPATQYF,TGTGCCAGCATCTCGAGCCCCCCCGCGACCCAGTACTTC
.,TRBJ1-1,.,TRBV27,CASRRPPGVAFF,TGTGCCAGCAGAAGACCCCCGGGTGTGGCTTTCTTT
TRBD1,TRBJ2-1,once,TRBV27,CASSRPGQGVWEQFF,TGTGCCAGCAGTCGACCGGGACAGGGAGTCTGGGAGCAGTTCTTC
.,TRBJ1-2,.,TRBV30,CAWILGGDGYTF,TGTGCCTGGATTCTCGGGGGAGATGGCTACACCTTC
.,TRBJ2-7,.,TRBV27,CASRSSGLYEQYF,TGTGCCAGCAGGTCCAGCGGTCTTTACGAGCAGTACTTC
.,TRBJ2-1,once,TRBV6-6,CASSGQEQFF,TGTGCCAGCAGTGGTCAAGAGCAGTTCTTC
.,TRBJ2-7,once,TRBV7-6,CASSFRPFNEQYF,TGTGCCAGCAGCTTTAGGCCTTTTAACGAGCAGTACTTC
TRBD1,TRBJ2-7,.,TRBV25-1,CASSEDRPVYEQYF,TGTGCCAGCAGTGAGGACAGGCCCGTCTACGAGCAGTACTTC
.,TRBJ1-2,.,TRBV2,CASSEYATANYGYTF,TGTGCCAGCAGTGAATATGCCACAGCTAACTATGGCTACACCTTC
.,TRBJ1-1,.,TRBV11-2,CASSLEGLVRRDEAFF,TGTGCCAGCAGCTTAGAGGGCCTCGTTAGGAGGGATGAAGCTTTCTTT
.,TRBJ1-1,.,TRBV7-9,CASSVAYRAPTEAFF,TGTGCCAGCAGCGTAGCTTACAGGGCGCCCACTGAAGCTTTCTTT
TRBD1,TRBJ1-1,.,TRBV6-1,CASSEIQGATEAFF,TGTGCCAGCAGTGAAATACAGGGGGCAACTGAAGCTTTCTTT
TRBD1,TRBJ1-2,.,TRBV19,CASSIRAGTAPNYGYTF,TGTGCCAGTAGTATAAGGGCCGGGACAGCTCCTAACTATGGCTACACCTTC
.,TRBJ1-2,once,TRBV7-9,CASSRRGVYGYTF,TGTGCCAGCAGCCGACGGGGAGTCTATGGCTACACCTTC
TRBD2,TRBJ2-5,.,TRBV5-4,CASSFRTSGRGETQYF,TGTGCCAGCAGCTTTAGGACTAGCGGGAGAGGAGAGACCCAGTACTTC
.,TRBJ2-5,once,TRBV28,CATQFYSQKETQYF,TGTGCCACCCAGTTTTATAGTCAAAAAGAGACCCAGTACTTC
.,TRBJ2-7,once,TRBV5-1,CASSLGVGGYEQYF,TGCGCCAGCAGCTTGGGCGTAGGGGGCTACGAGCAGTACTTC
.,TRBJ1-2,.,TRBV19,CASSRTDLNYGYTF,TGTGCCAGTAGTAGGACTGACCTTAACTATGGCTACACCTTC
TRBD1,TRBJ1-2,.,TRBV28,CASRLTGTGTANYGYTF,TGTGCCAGCAGACTAACCGGGACAGGAACAGCTAACTATGGCTACACCTTC
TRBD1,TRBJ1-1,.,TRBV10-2,CASSARDRGVMNTEAFF,TGCGCCAGCAGCGCCCGGGACAGGGGAGTCATGAACACTGAAGCTTTCTTT
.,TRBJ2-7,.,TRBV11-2,CASSLAGSYEQYF,TGTGCCAGCAGCTTAGCCGGGTCCTACGAGCAGTACTTC
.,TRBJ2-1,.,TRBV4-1,CASSQGLARTPSNEQFF,TGCGCCAGCAGCCAAGGGCTTGCGCGGACTCCGAGCAATGAGCAGTTCTTC
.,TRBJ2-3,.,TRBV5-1,CASSLKIPSTDTQYF,TGCGCCAGCAGCTTGAAAATCCCAAGCACAGATACGCAGTATTTT
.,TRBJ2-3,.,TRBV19,CASSIGGLFTDTQYF,TGTGCCAGTAGTATAGGGGGACTCTTCACAGATACGCAGTATTTT
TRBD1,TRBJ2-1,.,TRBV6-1,CASSTDRVESEQFF,TGTGCCAGCAGTACCGACAGGGTGGAGTCCGAGCAGTTCTTC
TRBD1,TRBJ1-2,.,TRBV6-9,CARLGGQGVSYGYTF,TGTGCCAGACTTGGAGGGCAGGGGGTGAGCTATGGCTACACCTTC
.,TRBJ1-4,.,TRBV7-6,CASSLAPGTFNEKLFF,TGTGCCAGCAGCTTAGCCCCCGGGACATTTAATGAAAAACTGTTTTTT
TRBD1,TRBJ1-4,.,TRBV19,CASHPQGALNEKLFF,TGTGCCAGCCACCCGCAGGGGGCGTTGAATGAAAAACTGTTTTTT
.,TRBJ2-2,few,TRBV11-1,CASSLLGATGELFF,TGTGCCAGCAGCTTACTAGGGGCCACCGGGGAGCTGTTTTTT
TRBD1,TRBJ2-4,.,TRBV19,CASRPPGQGRDIQYF,TGTGCCAGTAGACCCCCGGGACAGGGGCGGGACATTCAGTACTTC
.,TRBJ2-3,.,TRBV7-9,CASSFSGVTDTQYF,TGTGCCAGCAGCTTCAGCGGAGTCACAGATACGCAGTATTTT
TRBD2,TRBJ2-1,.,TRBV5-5,CASSLAGGGYGEQFF,TGTGCCAGCAGCTTAGCGGGAGGGGGGTACGGTGAGCAGTTCTTC
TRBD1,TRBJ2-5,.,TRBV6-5,CASSYRGLRGTQYF,TGTGCCAGCAGCTACAGGGGGCTCCGCGGGACCCAGTACTTC
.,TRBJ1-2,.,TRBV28,CASGPGFIGYTF,TGTGCCAGCGGGCCAGGGTTTATTGGCTACACCTTC
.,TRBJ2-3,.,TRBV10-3,CAIAVEGLTDTQYF,TGTGCCATCGCGGTCGAGGGGCTCACAGATACGCAGTATTTT
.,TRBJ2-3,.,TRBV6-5,CASTLRGSRTDTQYF,TGTGCCAGCACCTTGAGGGGGAGCCGCACAGATACGCAGTATTTT
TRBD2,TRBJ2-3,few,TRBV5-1,CASGVFGGGSTDTQYF,TGCGCCAGCGGCGTGTTTGGCGGGGGGAGCACAGATACGCAGTATTTT
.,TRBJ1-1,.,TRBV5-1,CASSMSAGTEAFF,TGCGCCAGCAGCATGTCAGCCGGGACCGAAGCTTTCTTT
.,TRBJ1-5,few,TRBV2,CASSGDSSNQPQHF,TGTGCCAGCAGTGGAGACAGTTCGAATCAGCCCCAGCATTTT